This TCR beta chain was captured by sequencing in a study of early T cells in non-severe SARS-CoV-2 infection (dated by TCRdb to the early 2020s). Context from the whole study: Because TCR sequencing relied on bulk RNA taken from unsorted whole blood, pairing of alpha and beta chains was not possible.

A case-control design nested within a healthcare worker cohort in London, UK, was used, with weekly nasopharyngeal swab PCR tests and blood sampling performed. Healthcare workers were enrolled in the week of the UK lockdown, from 23 to 31 March 2020, and were followed every week for up to roughly 16 weeks. General conclusions and limits of the study: VDJdb matching was skewed toward anti-spike CD8 responses, so virus-specific expansions were likely underestimated and private and CD4 specificities were missed.

V was cut back by 1 base and J by 0 bases, leaving a gap of 9 bases between them. From the germline V gene, CDR1 is KGHSH and CDR2 is LQKENI. The CDR3, from cysteine to phenylalanine, totals 15 residues. Only the CDR3 DNA stays, 45 bases, in frame from base 1. The library was produced with 5' RACE. Sequencing instrument: NextSeq 500. In the TCR library protocol, unique molecular identifiers were attached to individual cDNA molecules to correct for PCR bias and sequencing error. Both TCR alpha and beta chains were sequenced, and tight co-correlation was observed between alpha and beta sequence abundances in each sample. Regarding the original processing steps: Decombinator V4 was used to annotate TCR sequences for V gene, J gene and CDR3. Expanded TCRs were defined as changing significantly between any two time points under a Poisson model with p below 0.0001. Abundances of TCRs were expressed as counts per million after normalisation to the total number of TCRs sequenced in each sample. TRAV1-2 paired with TRAJ12, TRAJ20 or TRAJ33 defined MAIT TCRs, while TRAV10 paired with TRAJ18 defined iNKT TCRs. VDJdb, accessed 1 November 2021, was searched for CMV, EBV and SARS-CoV-2 annotated TCRs, excluding TCRs annotated for multiple antigens. TCRdb ran its own pipeline on the public reads, namely fastp trimming at Q25 and MiXCR clone calling, and kept in-frame beta chains. Every CDR3 protein is listed once, alongside the most common genes and DNA of its rows. Clone size and V and J calls follow TCRdb, not the original study. Recorded for this sample are 55,000 to 70,000 distinct CDR3 sequences; 3.5% to 6% of them occurred a single time. 3% to 4.5% of the sample belongs to the ten largest clones.

This clonotype was observed a handful of times. The antigen it recognizes is unknown. Base qualities are not at hand, and no much larger clone is one base apart. This chain joins TRBV18 to TRBJ1-1; the D gene is perhaps TRBD1, from 5 matching bases. The sequencing here drew on whole blood, taken at baseline. This TCR derives from an adult who was a healthcare worker with PCR-confirmed SARS-CoV-2 infection or an uninfected control (not recorded which). The donor label of this sample is uncertain. The DNA sequence is TGTGCCAGCTCACCACGGACACAGATGAACACTGAAGCTTTCTTT. It codes for CASSPRTQMNTEAFF.